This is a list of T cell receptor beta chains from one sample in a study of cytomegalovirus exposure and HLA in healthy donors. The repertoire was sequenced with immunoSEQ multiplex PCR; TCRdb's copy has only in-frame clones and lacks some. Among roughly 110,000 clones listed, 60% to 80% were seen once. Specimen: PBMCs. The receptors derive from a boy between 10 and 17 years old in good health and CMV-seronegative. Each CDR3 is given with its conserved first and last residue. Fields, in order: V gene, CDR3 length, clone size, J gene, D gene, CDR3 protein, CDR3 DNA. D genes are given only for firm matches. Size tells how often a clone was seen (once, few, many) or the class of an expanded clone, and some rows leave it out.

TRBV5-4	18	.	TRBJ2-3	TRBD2	CAAGGLAGGPGSTDTQYF	TGTGCCGCGGGGGGCCTAGCGGGGGGGCCCGGTAGCACAGATACGCAGTATTTT
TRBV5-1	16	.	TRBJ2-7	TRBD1	CASSPRTGDPTYEQYF	TGCGCCAGCAGCCCCCGGACAGGGGATCCCACCTACGAGCAGTACTTC
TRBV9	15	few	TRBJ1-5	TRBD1	CASSYTGGYNQPQHF	TGTGCCAGCAGCTATACAGGGGGATACAATCAGCCCCAGCATTTT
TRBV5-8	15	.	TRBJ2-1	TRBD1	CASSLAGTGGDEQFF	TGTGCCAGCAGCTTGGCGGGGACAGGGGGCGATGAGCAGTTCTTC
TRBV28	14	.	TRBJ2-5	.	CASSLVYGQETQYF	TGTGCCAGCAGTTTAGTTTACGGGCAAGAGACCCAGTACTTC
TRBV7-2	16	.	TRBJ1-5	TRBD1	CASSPKGTGCNQPQHF	TGTGCCAGCAGCCCAAAGGGGACAGGCTGCAATCAGCCCCAGCATTTT
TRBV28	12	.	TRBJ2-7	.	CATLALGREQYF	TGTGCCACCCTCGCTTTGGGGCGCGAGCAGTACTTC
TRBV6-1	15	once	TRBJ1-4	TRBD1	CASIGTGTGDEKLFF	TGTGCCAGCATTGGAACTGGGACAGGGGATGAAAAACTGTTTTTT
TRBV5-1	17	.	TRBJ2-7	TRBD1	CASSPDRSLKKSYEQYF	TGCGCCAGCAGCCCGGACAGGAGCCTTAAAAAATCCTACGAGCAGTACTTC
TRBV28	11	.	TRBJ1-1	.	CASSRPLEAFF	TGTGCCAGCAGTCGTCCCTTGGAAGCTTTCTTT
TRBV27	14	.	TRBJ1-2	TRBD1	CASSLWDRVYGYTF	TGTGCCAGCAGTTTATGGGACAGGGTATATGGCTACACCTTC
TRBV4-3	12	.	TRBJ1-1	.	CASSHLEGEAFF	TGCGCCAGCAGCCACCTAGAGGGTGAAGCTTTCTTT
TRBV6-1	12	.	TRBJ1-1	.	CASRFGAGTAFF	TGTGCCAGCAGGTTCGGGGCGGGGACGGCTTTCTTT